Listed below are T cell receptor beta chains from one sample, sequenced in a study of blood T cells in healthy people across ages. TCRdb recomputed calls from the 5' RACE reads with MiXCR, one row per CDR3 protein. The top ten clones hold approximately 17% of a sample with 1,100,000 or so distinct CDR3 sequences, 40% to 50% of them seen once. Sequenced: blood. The receptors derive from a woman aged 55 to 70 in good health. Both conserved end residues are part of each CDR3. D genes are given only for firm matches. The listing skips clone size in some rows; elsewhere it reads once, few, many or a size class.

cdr3_aa,cdr3_nt,v_call,d_call,j_call,clone_size
CASSVGEGSQPQHF,TGTGCCAGCAGCGTAGGGGAGGGATCTCAGCCCCAGCATTTT,TRBV9,NA,TRBJ1-5,few
CSVVLAGSTDTQYF,TGCAGCGTTGTTCTAGCGGGTAGCACAGATACGCAGTATTTT,TRBV29-1,TRBD2,TRBJ2-3,few
CASIRGGRAKNIQYF,TGTGCCAGCATACGGGGCGGGAGGGCCAAAAACATTCAGTACTTC,TRBV2,TRBD2,TRBJ2-4,NA
CASGPLPKTSGTGETQYF,TGTGCCAGCGGCCCACTACCCAAGACTAGCGGGACGGGGGAGACCCAGTACTTC,TRBV6-2/TRBV6-3,TRBD2,TRBJ2-5,NA
CASSLGRQDETQYF,TGTGCCAGCAGTCTTGGGCGACAGGACGAGACCCAGTACTTC,TRBV28,NA,TRBJ2-5,few
CATARDQETQYF,TGTGCCACCGCGAGGGACCAAGAGACCCAGTACTTC,TRBV10-3,NA,TRBJ2-5,few
CAIRNRENTDTQYF,TGTGCCATCAGGAACAGGGAAAACACAGATACGCAGTATTTT,TRBV10-3,NA,TRBJ2-3,few
CASSVGDRQETQYF,TGTGCCAGCAGCGTTGGGGACCGCCAAGAGACCCAGTACTTC,TRBV9,NA,TRBJ2-5,few
CASRRQTSGSSETQYF,TGTGCCAGCAGACGACAGACTAGCGGGAGTTCAGAGACCCAGTACTTC,TRBV28,TRBD2,TRBJ2-5,NA
CASSPLAGASHNEQYF,TGTGCCAGCAGCCCACTAGCGGGAGCCTCCCACAATGAGCAGTACTTC,TRBV7-3,TRBD2,TRBJ2-7,NA
CASSETSGEQFF,TGCGCCAGCAGTGAGACTAGCGGTGAGCAGTTCTTC,TRBV10-1,TRBD2,TRBJ2-1,NA
CASSELSTPYGYTF,TGTGCCAGCAGTGAGCTTTCCACACCCTATGGCTACACCTTC,TRBV12-3/TRBV12-4,NA,TRBJ1-2,NA
CANSVDNGNYNEQFF,TGTGCCAACAGCGTAGATAATGGTAACTACAATGAGCAGTTCTTC,TRBV9,NA,TRBJ2-1,NA
CASRAHGGELFF,TGTGCCAGCAGGGCCCACGGCGGGGAGCTGTTTTTT,TRBV6-5,NA,TRBJ2-2,NA
CATGDRGHREQFF,TGTGCCACCGGTGACAGGGGGCATAGGGAGCAGTTCTTC,TRBV24-1,TRBD1,TRBJ2-1,NA
CASSFKASYNSPLHF,TGTGCCAGCAGCTTCAAGGCGTCCTATAATTCACCCCTCCACTTT,TRBV7-2,NA,TRBJ1-6,NA
CASSLETGLGEQYF,TGTGCCAGCAGCTTAGAGACAGGGTTAGGGGAGCAGTACTTC,TRBV7-2,TRBD1,TRBJ2-7,NA
CASSTGSENYGYTF,TGTGCCAGCAGTACAGGCAGTGAGAACTATGGCTACACCTTC,TRBV12-3/TRBV12-4,NA,TRBJ1-2,NA
CAVQGHYGYTF,TGTGCCGTACAGGGTCACTATGGCTACACCTTC,TRBV10-3,NA,TRBJ1-2,few
CSARGGNNEQFF,TGCAGTGCTCGCGGAGGGAACAATGAGCAGTTCTTC,TRBV20-1,NA,TRBJ2-1,NA
CASSVPRWGLAGETQYF,TGTGCCAGCAGCGTTCCCCGGTGGGGACTAGCGGGAGAGACCCAGTACTTC,TRBV5-6,TRBD2,TRBJ2-5,few
CASTQTGGFHNEQFF,TGTGCCAGCACCCAGACTGGGGGGTTCCACAATGAGCAGTTCTTC,TRBV6-6,NA,TRBJ2-1,few
CATSIGRGWASQFF,TGTGCCACCAGCATAGGACGAGGTTGGGCATCGCAGTTCTTC,TRBV15,NA,TRBJ2-1,NA
CSARDMGTGGFEQYF,TGCAGTGCTAGAGACATGGGGACAGGGGGCTTTGAGCAGTACTTC,TRBV20-1,TRBD1,TRBJ2-7,NA
CASSLSGDGYTF,TGTGCCAGCAGTTTAAGTGGGGATGGCTACACCTTC,TRBV12-3/TRBV12-4,NA,TRBJ1-2,many
CASSPTWGPNVEQYF,TGTGCCAGCAGCCCCACCTGGGGCCCCAATGTCGAGCAGTACTTC,TRBV11-2,NA,TRBJ2-7,NA
CASSGTSGRAEQFF,TGTGCCAGCAGTGGGACTAGCGGGAGGGCTGAGCAGTTCTTC,TRBV2,TRBD2,TRBJ2-1,NA
CASSRHTGDYGYTF,TGTGCCAGCAGCCGACATACAGGGGACTATGGCTACACCTTC,TRBV14,TRBD1,TRBJ1-2,NA
CASSQPGFTDTQYF,TGTGCCAGCAGCCAACCTGGATTCACAGATACGCAGTATTTT,TRBV3-1,NA,TRBJ2-3,NA
CASSPLGGWYQETQYF,TGTGCCAGCAGCCCCCTCGGGGGGTGGTACCAAGAGACCCAGTACTTC,TRBV9,TRBD2,TRBJ2-5,few
CASSPTTGSIPSYEQYF,TGTGCCAGCAGCCCGACGACAGGGTCAATCCCCTCCTACGAGCAGTACTTC,TRBV7-9,TRBD1,TRBJ2-7,NA
CASSFGGSGYSEQFF,TGTGCCAGCAGTTTTGGCGGGAGCGGCTACAGTGAGCAGTTCTTC,TRBV27,TRBD2,TRBJ2-1,NA
CSVLGGEQYF,TGCAGCGTTTTGGGCGGCGAGCAGTACTTC,TRBV29-1,NA,TRBJ2-7,NA
CASRLAGGTLNTEAFF,TGTGCCAGCAGGCTTGCAGGGGGCACCTTGAACACTGAAGCTTTCTTT,TRBV12-3/TRBV12-4,TRBD1,TRBJ1-1,NA
CASSRSSGLPYNEQFF,TGCGCCAGCAGCCGATCTAGCGGACTGCCCTACAATGAGCAGTTCTTC,TRBV4-1,TRBD2,TRBJ2-1,NA
CASSELPSGNSLREQYF,TGTGCCAGCAGTGAATTGCCTAGCGGGAACTCGTTACGCGAGCAGTACTTC,TRBV6-1,TRBD2,TRBJ2-7,NA
CASSLEGNPYEQYF,TGTGCCAGCAGCTTAGAAGGGAACCCGTACGAGCAGTACTTC,TRBV7-9,NA,TRBJ2-7,few
CASTTLGGPETQYF,TGTGCCAGCACCACACTCGGGGGCCCCGAGACCCAGTACTTC,TRBV6-5,NA,TRBJ2-5,NA
CSARGTGGHSPLHF,TGCAGTGCTAGAGGGACAGGGGGCCATTCACCCCTCCACTTT,TRBV20-1,TRBD1,TRBJ1-6,once
CSARPSGQGINQPQHF,TGCAGTGCTAGACCCTCCGGGCAGGGGATCAATCAGCCCCAGCATTTT,TRBV20-1,NA,TRBJ1-5,NA
CASSPRLASLNEQFF,TGTGCCAGCAGCCCCCGACTAGCTTCGCTCAATGAGCAGTTCTTC,TRBV7-8,TRBD2,TRBJ2-1,few
CSASAQGVEQYF,TGCAGTGCTAGTGCACAGGGTGTCGAGCAGTACTTC,TRBV20-1,NA,TRBJ2-7,NA
CASSLTRDRASEQYF,TGTGCCAGCAGTCTAACCCGGGACAGGGCCAGCGAGCAGTACTTC,TRBV6-6,TRBD1,TRBJ2-7,NA
CASSRAGAGYEQYF,TGCGCCAGCAGCAGAGCGGGAGCCGGCTACGAGCAGTACTTC,TRBV10-1,TRBD2,TRBJ2-7,few
CASHNGTALLPTYDYTF,TGTGCCAGCCACAACGGGACAGCTTTGTTACCCACCTATGACTACACCTTC,TRBV11-2,TRBD1,TRBJ1-2,NA
CSATPLAGVVETQYF,TGCAGTGCTACTCCCCTAGCGGGAGTTGTGGAGACCCAGTACTTC,TRBV20-1,TRBD2,TRBJ2-5,few
CASSQAGGPSNEQFF,TGTGCCAGCAGCCAAGCGGGAGGGCCTAGTAATGAGCAGTTCTTC,TRBV7-6,TRBD2,TRBJ2-1,NA
CSAVDRGRNQPQHF,TGCAGTGCGGTCGACAGGGGCCGCAATCAGCCCCAGCATTTT,TRBV20-1,TRBD1,TRBJ1-5,NA
CSANRLAATYEQYF,TGCAGTGCGAATCGACTAGCGGCAACTTACGAGCAGTACTTC,TRBV20-1,TRBD2,TRBJ2-7,NA
CASSFSRGSYEQYF,TGTGCCAGCAGTTTCTCCAGGGGGTCCTACGAGCAGTACTTC,TRBV27,TRBD1,TRBJ2-7,many
CASSLARTNNEQFF,TGCGCCAGCAGCTTGGCCAGGACGAACAATGAGCAGTTCTTC,TRBV5-1,NA,TRBJ2-1,NA
CASSEAVQRVNEQFF,TGTGCCAGTAGTGAAGCCGTACAACGGGTAAATGAGCAGTTCTTC,TRBV6-1,NA,TRBJ2-1,few